These T cell receptor beta chains were read from a single sample in a study of identical twins. TCRdb re-analysed the 5' RACE reads in MiXCR, keeping a single row per CDR3 protein. Of hundreds of thousands of distinct CDR3 sequences listed, approximately 7% are singletons. These data were also reused for a study on yellow fever vaccine responses in identical twins.

Sequencing used memory (CD45RO+) T cells sorted from blood. These receptors originate from a woman aged 18-35 years in good health. CDR3s include the opening cysteine and the closing phenylalanine or tryptophan. The order of the fields is D gene, J gene, clone size, V gene, CDR3 protein, CDR3 DNA. The D gene is left open where the match is weak. Clone sizes are given selectively: once, few, many, or a class where the clone is expanded.

>NA|TRBJ1-1|NA|TRBV7-2
CASSLTEFMNTEAFF
TGTGCCAGCAGCTTAACTGAATTCATGAACACTGAAGCTTTCTTT
>NA|TRBJ2-2|NA|TRBV2
CASSVYNVNSGELFF
TGTGCCAGCAGTGTTTACAATGTCAATAGTGGGGAGCTGTTTTTT
>NA|TRBJ2-5|few|TRBV25-1
CASNRRCLKETQYF
TGTGCCAGCAACCGAAGGTGTCTAAAAGAGACCCAGTACTTC
>NA|TRBJ2-7|many|TRBV10-3
CAIAGAITFDEQYF
TGTGCCATAGCTGGGGCCATAACGTTCGACGAGCAGTACTTC
>TRBD2|TRBJ2-3|NA|TRBV19
CASTLGLATPFGRTDTQYF
TGTGCCAGTACCCTGGGACTAGCGACTCCATTCGGTAGGACAGATACGCAGTATTTT
>NA|TRBJ2-1|few|TRBV10-3
CATAAYPYNEQFF
TGTGCCACAGCAGCTTACCCCTACAATGAGCAGTTCTTC
>NA|TRBJ2-3|few|TRBV20-1
CSAREEHGTDTQYF
TGCAGTGCTAGAGAGGAGCATGGCACAGATACGCAGTATTTT
>NA|TRBJ2-2|many|TRBV12-3/TRBV12-4
CASSLGLTGELFF
TGTGCCAGCAGCTTAGGGTTAACGGGGGAGCTGTTTTTT
>NA|TRBJ1-2|many|TRBV12-3/TRBV12-4
CASRSGGGYTF
TGTGCCAGCAGGTCTGGGGGCGGCTACACCTTC
>NA|TRBJ2-7|NA|TRBV20-1
CSATTGSGEQYF
TGCAGTGCTACGACGGGCTCGGGCGAGCAGTACTTC
>NA|TRBJ2-7|many|TRBV25-1
CASSDLAAGSYEQYF
TGTGCCAGCAGTGACTTGGCGGCAGGAAGCTACGAGCAGTACTTC
>NA|TRBJ2-3|many|TRBV7-3
CASSLMGSTDTQYF
TGTGCCAGCAGCTTAATGGGGAGCACAGATACGCAGTATTTT
>TRBD1|TRBJ1-1|many|TRBV3-1
CASTPGGQGQNTEAFF
TGTGCCAGCACCCCAGGGGGGCAGGGGCAGAACACTGAAGCTTTCTTT
>NA|TRBJ2-5|many|TRBV12-3/TRBV12-4
CASSLARGDHPETQYF
TGTGCCAGCAGTTTAGCGAGGGGGGACCACCCAGAGACCCAGTACTTC